The 31 T cell receptor beta chains in this list originate from one sample, sequenced in a study of ipilimumab plus nivolumab after autologous stem cell transplantation. Sequenced by immunoSEQ multiplex PCR; TCRdb stores in-frame clones only, minus some. This table holds around 20,000 clones, 77% found once. Source: PBMCs, taken in a trial of ipilimumab plus nivolumab as post-transplant consolidation. The receptors were sampled from a male donor with diffuse large B-cell lymphoma.

This clone was observed once. This chain uses TRBV5-6 with TRBJ2-1; maybe TRBD1 (6 bases). The V end was cut by 3 bases, the J end by 2 bases, with 12 bases between. CDR1 is SGHDT, CDR2 YYEEEE, per germline. CDR3 length: 15 residues. CDR3 nucleotide sequence: TGTGCCAGCAGCTCGTTTAAGGGGGCCTACAATGAGCAGTTCTTC. Its translation: CASSSFKGAYNEQFF.

V gene TRBV6-1 combines with J gene TRBJ1-1; D unclear. Germline CDR1 is MNHNS and CDR2 is SASEGT. CDR3 length equals 15 residues. Trimming cost V 2 bases and J 1 base, with 11 bases left between them. CDR3 nucleotide sequence: TGTGCCAGCAGTGAAAAGGGTTCAGGGAACACTGAAGCTTTCTTT. Protein product: CASSEKGSGNTEAFF.

This clone was seen just once. The V and J genes are TRBV11-2 and TRBJ2-7; the D gene is possibly TRBD1 (5 bases). Germline V gene sequence: CDR1 SGHAT, CDR2 FQNNGV. The V and J ends lost 4 bases and 2 bases respectively, with 6 bases between them. The length of the CDR3 is 12 residues. In nucleotides, the CDR3 is TGTGCCAGCAGCTCAGGGCCCTACGAGCAGTACTTC. Translation: CASSSGPYEQYF. The whole variable domain, filled in from reference TRBV11-2 and TRBJ2-7, reads EAGVAQSPRYKIIEKRQSVAFWCNPISGHATLYWYQQILGQGPKLLIQFQNNGVVDDSQLPKDRFSAERLKGVDSTLKIQPAKLEDSAVYLCASSSGPYEQYFGPGTRLTVT.

The V gene is TRBV10-3, the J gene TRBJ2-1; 10 bases align to TRBD1. The CDR3 loop spans 16 amino acids. Germline-derived CDR1 and CDR2 are ENHRY and SYGVKD. Germline trimming cut 4 bases from V and 0 bases from J; bases unmatched to any gene: 3. The CDR3 DNA follows: TGTGCCATCAGTGCCGGACAGGGGGACTCCTACAATGAGCAGTTCTTC. Its translation: CAISAGQGDSYNEQFF.

This clone was observed a single time. The gene calls are TRBV5-4 and TRBJ1-1; TRBD1 matches 7 bases. CDR1 SGHNT and CDR2 YYREEE come from the germline V gene (reference sequence). The CDR3 contains 15 residues. The J segment lost 1 base and the V segment lost 0 bases, leaving 3 bases of the junction unmatched. CDR3 sequence (DNA): TGTGCCAGCAGCTTGGCGGACAGGAGGAACACTGAAGCTTTCTTT. This codes for CASSLADRRNTEAFF.

This clone was detected once. The rearrangement links TRBV6-5 to TRBJ1-1; no firm D call. Germline-derived CDR1 and CDR2 are MNHEY and SVGAGI. The CDR3 contains 13 residues. V shed 5 bases and J shed 1 base, with 8 bases lying between them. This CDR3 is CASSDGKNTEAFF. CDR3 nucleotide sequence: TGTGCCAGCAGTGACGGGAAGAACACTGAAGCTTTCTTT.

The chain recombines TRBV7-8 with TRBJ1-5, with TRBD1 matching over 7 bases. The trim removed 0 bases at V and 2 bases at J, leaving 4 bases unmatched. Germline V gene sequence: CDR1 SGHVS, CDR2 FQNEAQ. This CDR3 region has 16 residues. CDR3 protein: CASSLALGQRNQPQHF. The CDR3 bases are TGTGCCAGCAGCTTAGCTCTGGGACAGCGCAATCAGCCCCAGCATTTT.

The J gene is TRBJ1-3, the V gene TRBV6-6; D remains ambiguous. Trimming stripped 5 bases from V and 2 bases from J, with 10 bases between. Germline CDR1 reads MNHNY; CDR2 reads SVGAGI (reference sequence). The CDR3 is 14 amino acids. The CDR3 protein is CASSPWRAGNTIYF. DNA of the CDR3: TGTGCCAGCAGTCCCTGGAGAGCTGGAAACACCATATATTTT.

The chain joins TRBV6-4 to TRBJ1-4, with TRBD1 matching 8 bases. The CDR3 extends over 14 amino acids. The V gene end was trimmed by 6 bases and the J gene end by 5 bases; junction bases not matched to a gene: 5. Germline V gives CDR1 MRHNA, CDR2 SNTAGT. The CDR3 DNA is TGTGCCAGCAGCAAGGGACAGGAGAATGAAAAACTGTTTTTT. This gives the protein CASSKGQENEKLFF.

This chain uses TRBV4-2 with TRBJ2-3; 7 positions agree with TRBD1. Germline V gene lookup returns CDR1 LGHNA and CDR2 YNFKEQ. Trimming removed 5 bases from V and 2 bases from J; junction bases left unmatched: 7. The CDR3 is made up of 15 amino acids. The CDR3 is CASSFMGQNTDTQYF. The CDR3, as DNA: TGTGCCAGCAGCTTTATGGGACAGAACACAGATACGCAGTATTTT.

The chain uses TRBV6-1 and TRBJ1-5; D is perhaps TRBD1 (6 bases). V was cut by 1 base and J by 4 bases, with 14 bases left in between. CDR3 length: 16 amino acids. Per germline, CDR1 MNHNS and CDR2 SASEGT. The CDR3 is CASSEGLNQGNQPQHF. As DNA, the CDR3 is TGTGCCAGCAGTGAAGGGCTCAACCAGGGGAATCAGCCCCAGCATTTT.

This chain connects TRBV5-1 to TRBJ1-2, with 9 bases matching TRBD1. The CDR3 extends over 14 amino acids. Germline CDR1 is SGHRS and CDR2 is YFSETQ. V lost 4 bases and J lost 5; bases outside the gene matches: 6. CDR3 bases: TGCGCCAGCAGCGCCGGGACAGGGTCGTATGGCTACACCTTC. It translates to CASSAGTGSYGYTF.

V and J are TRBV27 and TRBJ2-2; 8 bases line up with TRBD1. Germline trimming cut 4 bases from V and 5 bases from J; bases unmatched to any gene: 9. Germline-derived CDR1 and CDR2 are MNHEY and SMNVEV (reference sequence). CDR3 length: 16 amino acids. CDR3 in amino acids: CASSSADRARTGELFF. CDR3 nucleotides: TGTGCCAGCAGTTCCGCGGACAGGGCGAGGACCGGGGAGCTGTTTTTT.

This chain links TRBV11-1 with TRBJ1-1; TRBD1 is a possible D gene (5 bases). The length of the CDR3 is 14 residues. Germline CDR1 SGHAT, CDR2 FQDESV (reference sequence). The germline V and J ends were trimmed by 5 bases and 6 bases, with 16 bases remaining between them. The CDR3 coding sequence is TGTGCCAGCAGCCCAAGCAGGGCAATGGCTGAAGCTTTCTTT. Translated, it gives CASSPSRAMAEAFF.

This chain links TRBV7-3 with TRBJ2-5, with no clear D. The CDR3 is made up of 15 amino acids. The V and J ends lost 0 bases and 4 bases respectively, with 12 bases between them. From germline, CDR1 is SGHTA and CDR2 FQGTGA. DNA for the CDR3: TGTGCCAGCAGCTTAACGCTTGCGCCTGGAGAGACCCAGTACTTC. It specifies CASSLTLAPGETQYF.

Relative to its sample, this clone is medium-sized. This rearrangement joins TRBV27 to TRBJ2-1; D call uncertain. The CDR3 covers 13 residues. The germline V gene encodes CDR1 MNHEY and CDR2 SMNVEV (reference sequence). Trimming cost V 5 bases and J 3 bases, with 8 bases left between them. The CDR3 bases are TGTGCCAGCAGTCCCCAGCTCTACAATGAGCAGTTCTTC. Its protein is CASSPQLYNEQFF.

The chain employs TRBV19 and TRBJ1-4; D ambiguous. Germline V gene lookup returns CDR1 LNHDA and CDR2 SQIVND (reference sequence). The ends were cut back, 3 bases at V and 6 bases at J, with 14 bases in the middle. This CDR3 spans 15 amino acids. The CDR3, as DNA: TGTGCCAGTAGTATGTTTCGCGGGCGGGATGAAAAACTGTTTTTT. It yields the protein CASSMFRGRDEKLFF.

The chain uses TRBV18 and TRBJ2-1; possibly TRBD2 for D (5 bases). The germline V gene encodes CDR1 KGHSH and CDR2 LQKENI. This CDR3 is built from 14 residues. The ends were cut back, 0 bases at V and 9 bases at J, with 12 bases in the middle. CDR3 protein: CASSPPSLAGEQFF. The CDR3 region has the DNA TGTGCCAGCTCACCACCAAGTTTGGCGGGTGAGCAGTTCTTC.

This clone has just one count. The gene calls are TRBV19 and TRBJ2-5, with D possibly matching TRBD1 (7 bases). This CDR3 is 15 amino acids long. From germline, CDR1 is LNHDA and CDR2 SQIVND (reference sequence). The ends were cut back, 4 bases at V and 5 bases at J, with 17 bases in the middle. This CDR3 reads CASSKSDRAGETQYF. The CDR3 DNA sequence: TGTGCCAGTAGTAAGTCCGACAGGGCGGGGGAGACCCAGTACTTC.

This clone was seen only a few times. The CDR3 region is CASSQGSVGTYEQYF. CDR3 coding DNA: TGCGCCAGCAGCCAAGGTAGTGTGGGGACCTACGAGCAGTACTTC. The rearrangement links TRBV4-1 to TRBJ2-7; no definite D call. CDR3 size: 15 residues. Germline loops: CDR1 MGHRA, CDR2 YSYEKL. The ends were cut back, 1 base at V and 2 bases at J, with 12 bases in the middle.

This clone was seen a few times. J is TRBJ1-4 and V is TRBV19; D uncertain. With 3 bases removed from V and 2 bases from J, the gap between germline ends came to 10 bases. The CDR3 length is 15 residues. Germline lookup yields CDR1 LNHDA and CDR2 SQIVND (reference sequence). For the CDR3, the DNA is TGTGCCAGTAGTATGGGTGGACGGACTAATGAAAAACTGTTTTTT. Its protein is CASSMGGRTNEKLFF.

The genes are TRBV5-1 and TRBJ2-1, with D perhaps matching TRBD1 (5 bases). CDR3 length: 15 residues. The germline gives CDR1 SGHRS, CDR2 YFSETQ. V was trimmed by 0 bases and J by 8 bases, leaving 15 bases between them. As DNA, the CDR3 is TGCGCCAGCAGCTTGGTGGGGCCCCCCGGAGATGAGCAGTTCTTC. This codes for CASSLVGPPGDEQFF.

The rearrangement joins TRBV5-1 to TRBJ2-2; D call uncertain. Looked up from germline, CDR1 is SGHRS and CDR2 is YFSETQ. The V and J ends lost 1 base and 0 bases respectively, with 7 bases between them. The CDR3 contains 15 residues. Here the CDR3 reads CASSLLQPNTGELFF. CDR3 in DNA: TGCGCCAGCAGCTTGCTACAGCCGAACACCGGGGAGCTGTTTTTT. The full variable domain, in which reference TRBV5-1 and TRBJ2-2 provide the parts outside the CDR3, is KAGVTQTPRYLIKTRGQQVTLSCSPISGHRSVSWYQQTPGQGLQFLFEYFSETQRNKGNFPGRFSGRQFSNSRSEMNVSTLELGDSALYLCASSLLQPNTGELFFGEGSRLTVL.

J is TRBJ2-2 and V is TRBV7-2; possibly TRBD1 for D (6 bases). The germline gives CDR1 SGHTA, CDR2 FQGNSA. The CDR3 length is 17 residues. Between the trimmed V and J ends, which lost 6 bases and 2 bases, there was a span of 19 bases. The CDR3 sequence is CASRVRGGRGNTGELFF. In nucleotides, the CDR3 is TGTGCCAGCAGGGTTAGAGGGGGTCGGGGAAACACCGGGGAGCTGTTTTTT.

The chain carries TRBV4-1 and TRBJ1-2; unclear D gene. Germline CDR1 and CDR2: MGHRA and YSYEKL. The CDR3 runs to 14 residues. V was cut by 1 base and J by 4 bases, with 10 bases left in between. Here the CDR3 reads CASSQGILVYGYTF. The CDR3 DNA sequence: TGCGCCAGCAGCCAAGGCATACTAGTCTATGGCTACACCTTC.

The chain carries TRBV5-6 and TRBJ1-2; weak D call: TRBD1 (6 bases). The germline gives CDR1 SGHDT, CDR2 YYEEEE. Trimming took 0 bases from V and 4 from J, leaving 13 bases between them. The CDR3 has 15 residues. CDR3 nucleotide sequence: TGTGCCAGCAGCTTGGGGGGGCGGATCCTCTATGGCTACACCTTC. This gives the protein CASSLGGRILYGYTF.

The sample holds many counts of this clone. The rearrangement links TRBV9 to TRBJ2-1; no clear D. CDR1 and CDR2 from the germline V gene are SGDLS and YYNGEE. The V and J ends lost 0 bases and 6 bases respectively, with 13 bases between them. This CDR3 comprises 15 residues. The CDR3 nucleotides read TGTGCCAGCAGCGTAGCCCCGGCACTTAGCAATGAGCAGTTCTTC. This sequence encodes CASSVAPALSNEQFF.

This clone was seen only a few times. The chain is built from TRBV2 and TRBJ1-1; 10 nucleotides align to TRBD1. The ends lost 8 bases at V and 1 base at J; junction bases unmatched: 4. Germline CDR1 is SNHLY and CDR2 is FYNNEI. CDR3 length equals 14 residues. The CDR3 protein is CASRTGGPNTEAFF. CDR3 coding DNA: TGTGCCAGCCGGACAGGGGGACCGAACACTGAAGCTTTCTTT.

This clone was detected only once. The chain uses TRBV19 and TRBJ2-1, with a tentative D call TRBD1 (5 bases). Trimming took 3 bases from V and 9 from J, leaving 12 bases between them. The CDR3 is 13 residues long. The V gene's germline CDR1 is LNHDA and CDR2 SQIVND (reference sequence). The CDR3 is CASSIQGQGEQFF. In nucleotides, the CDR3 is TGTGCCAGTAGTATTCAGGGTCAAGGTGAGCAGTTCTTC. Full variable domain (rest looked up from reference TRBV19 and TRBJ2-1): DGGITQSPKYLFRKEGQNVTLSCEQNLNHDAMYWYRQDPGQGLRLIYYSQIVNDFQKGDIAEGYSVSREKKESFPLTVTSAQKNPTAFYLCASSIQGQGEQFFGPGTRLTVL.

The CDR3 region is CASSTTGGGATSEQFF. The CDR3 DNA is TGTGCCAGCAGCACAACTGGCGGGGGGGCTACCTCCGAGCAGTTCTTC. The chain carries TRBV7-2 and TRBJ2-1, with TRBD2 matching over 9 bases. Germline CDR1 and CDR2: SGHTA and FQGNSA. The CDR3 length is 16 residues. V lost 5 bases and J lost 10; bases outside the gene matches: 15.

In its sample, this clone was seen a few times. This rearrangement joins TRBV5-1 to TRBJ2-2; D gene ambiguous. Germline CDR1 reads SGHRS; CDR2 reads YFSETQ. Trimming took 4 bases from V and 5 from J, leaving 9 bases between them. This CDR3 region has 13 residues. CDR3 nucleotides: TGCGCCAGCAGCCAGGACGGGACCGGGGAGCTGTTTTTT. It translates to CASSQDGTGELFF.